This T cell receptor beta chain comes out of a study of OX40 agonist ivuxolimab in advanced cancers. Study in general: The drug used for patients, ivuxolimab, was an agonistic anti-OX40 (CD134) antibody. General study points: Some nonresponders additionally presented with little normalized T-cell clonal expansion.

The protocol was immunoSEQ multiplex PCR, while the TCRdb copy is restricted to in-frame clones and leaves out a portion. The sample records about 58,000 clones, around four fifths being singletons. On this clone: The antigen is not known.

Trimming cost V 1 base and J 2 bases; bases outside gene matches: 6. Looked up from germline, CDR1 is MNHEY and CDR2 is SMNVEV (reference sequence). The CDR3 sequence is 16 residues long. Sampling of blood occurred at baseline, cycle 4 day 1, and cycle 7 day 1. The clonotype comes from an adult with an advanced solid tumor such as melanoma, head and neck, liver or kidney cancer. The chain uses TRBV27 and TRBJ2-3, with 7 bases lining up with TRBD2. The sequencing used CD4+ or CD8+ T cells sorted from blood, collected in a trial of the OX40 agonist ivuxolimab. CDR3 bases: TGTGCCAGCAGTTTATATAGCGGGCTTAACACAGATACGCAGTATTTT. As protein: CASSLYSGLNTDTQYF.